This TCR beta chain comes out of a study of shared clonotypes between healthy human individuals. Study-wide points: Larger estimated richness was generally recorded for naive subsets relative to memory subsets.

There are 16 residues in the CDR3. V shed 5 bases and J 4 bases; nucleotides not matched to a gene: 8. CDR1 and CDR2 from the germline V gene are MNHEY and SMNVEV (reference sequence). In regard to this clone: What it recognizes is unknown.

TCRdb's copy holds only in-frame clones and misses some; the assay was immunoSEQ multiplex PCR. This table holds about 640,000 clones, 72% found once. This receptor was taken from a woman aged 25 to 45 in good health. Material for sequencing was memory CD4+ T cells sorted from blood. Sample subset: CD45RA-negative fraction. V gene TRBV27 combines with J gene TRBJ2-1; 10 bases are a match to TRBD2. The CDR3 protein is CASSRLLAGGYNEQFF. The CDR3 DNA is TGTGCCAGCAGTCGACTTTTAGCGGGAGGATACAATGAGCAGTTCTTC.